This paragraph covers one TCR beta chain sequence. This specimen belongs to a study of CD8+ T cells in alopecia areata. Study-level background: The study gave treated patients oral tofacitinib at 5 to 10 mg twice daily.

Extracted RNA was reverse transcribed into cDNA, the sequencing template. TCRdb's copy holds only in-frame clones and misses some; the assay was immunoSEQ multiplex PCR. The table has approximately 150,000 clones, 85% to 90% seen once; the top ten hold about 16%. The starting material was CD8+ T cells sorted from blood, obtained at week 0. The receptor was isolated from a human donor with alopecia areata.

The CDR3 DNA follows: TGCGCCAGCAGCCGACTGGGACTTACCACAGATACGCAGTATTTT. It codes for CASSRLGLTTDTQYF. The chain employs TRBV4-1 and TRBJ2-3, with D possibly matching TRBD2 (6 bases). V was trimmed by 4 bases and J by 2 bases, leaving 13 bases between them. The germline gives CDR1 MGHRA, CDR2 YSYEKL. The CDR3 covers 15 residues.